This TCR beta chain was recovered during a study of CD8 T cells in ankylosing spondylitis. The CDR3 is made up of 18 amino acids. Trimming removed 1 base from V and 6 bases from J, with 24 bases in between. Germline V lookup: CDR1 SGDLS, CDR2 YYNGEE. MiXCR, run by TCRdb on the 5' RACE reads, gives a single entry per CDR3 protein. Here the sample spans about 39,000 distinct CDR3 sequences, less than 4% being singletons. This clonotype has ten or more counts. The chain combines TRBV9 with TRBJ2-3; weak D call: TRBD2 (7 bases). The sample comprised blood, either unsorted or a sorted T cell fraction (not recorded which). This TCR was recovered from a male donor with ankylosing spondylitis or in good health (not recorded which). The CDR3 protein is CASSVTPSAGAGADTQYF. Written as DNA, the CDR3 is TGTGCCAGCAGCGTAACACCTAGCGCGGGGGCCGGGGCGGATACGCAGTATTTT.